These 14 T cell receptor beta chains were all obtained from the same sample, sequenced in a study of siplizumab effects on memory and regulatory T cells. Sequencing was performed with immunoSEQ multiplex PCR; in TCRdb, only in-frame clones are kept and a portion is missing. Among some 96,000 clones, approximately 94% were seen once, and the ten largest hold 1% to 1.5%. The source material was non-Treg CD4+ T cells sorted from blood. Receptors originate from a human donor in good health.

The chain employs TRBV29-1 and TRBJ1-1; the match to TRBD1 covers 7 bases. The CDR3 consists of 15 residues. Germline CDR1 is SQVTM and CDR2 is ANQGSEA. J gave up 5 bases and V 8 bases, and 17 bases lay outside the gene matches. The CDR3 bases are TGCAGCCCTTCCGGGACAGAAGGGAGAAAGACTGAAGCTTTCTTT. Protein product: CSPSGTEGRKTEAFF.

The DNA for the CDR3 is TGTGCCAGCAGCCGGGGCGGGGGGCAGGTATACGAGCAGTACTTC. This sequence encodes CASSRGGGQVYEQYF. V usage is TRBV7-2 and J usage is TRBJ2-7; 8 bases are a match to TRBD2. Germline loops: CDR1 SGHTA, CDR2 FQGNSA. CDR3 size: 15 residues. The ends lost 5 bases at V and 4 bases at J; junction bases unmatched: 10. The whole variable domain, filled in from reference TRBV7-2 and TRBJ2-7, reads GAGVSQSPSNKVTEKGKDVELRCDPISGHTALYWYRQSLGQGLEFLIYFQGNSAPDKSGLPSDRFSAERTGGSVSTLTIQRTQQEDSAVYLCASSRGGGQVYEQYFGPGTRLTVT.

CDR3 in amino acids: CASSYTRGTDTQYF. The CDR3 DNA follows: TGTGCCAGCAGTTACACGAGAGGGACAGATACGCAGTATTTT. The rearrangement links TRBV6-6 to TRBJ2-3, with TRBD2 as a possible D gene (5 bases). Between the trimmed V and J ends, which lost 2 bases and 3 bases, there was a span of 9 bases. The CDR3 is 14 residues long. Germline CDR1 is MNHNY and CDR2 is SVGAGI (reference sequence).

CDR3 coding DNA: TGCGCCAGCAGTGAGTTTAGCGGGGCCCTTGAGACCCAGTACTTC. The encoded protein is CASSEFSGALETQYF. The genes are TRBV10-1 and TRBJ2-5; 8 bases map to TRBD2. This CDR3 has 15 amino acids. Germline loops: CDR1 WNHNN, CDR2 SYGVQD (reference sequence). The trim removed 1 base at V and 5 bases at J, leaving 6 bases unmatched.

The V and J genes are TRBV27 and TRBJ2-1; perhaps TRBD1 as D (5 bases). With 5 bases removed from V and 9 bases from J, the gap between germline ends came to 17 bases. Per the germline V gene, CDR1 is MNHEY and CDR2 is SMNVEV (reference sequence). CDR3 length: 14 residues. Here the CDR3 DNA reads TGTGCCAGCAGTCCCCTGGGGCAGGGAAGTGAGCAGTTCTTC. As protein: CASSPLGQGSEQFF.

The rearrangement links TRBV2 to TRBJ2-7, with D maybe TRBD2 (5 bases). The V gene lost 6 bases and the J gene lost 3 bases, with 12 bases spanning the gap. The germline CDR1 and CDR2 sequences are SNHLY and FYNNEI. The CDR3 has 13 residues. The CDR3 sequence is CASSLLGIYEQYF. In nucleotides, the CDR3 is TGTGCCAGCAGCCTACTAGGGATCTACGAGCAGTACTTC.

The rearrangement joins TRBV10-3 to TRBJ1-4; TRBD1 might be the D (5 bases). Germline assignment: CDR1 ENHRY and CDR2 SYGVKD. V lost 0 bases and J lost 7, with 12 bases in between. The CDR3 runs 15 residues. CDR3 sequence (DNA): TGTGCCATCAGTGAGTCCCCGGGGCGTATTGAAAAACTGTTTTTT. Its translation: CAISESPGRIEKLFF.

J is TRBJ2-2 and V is TRBV7-3; possible D gene TRBD1, 6 bases. CDR3 length: 15 residues. The germline V and J ends were trimmed by 1 base and 7 bases, with 13 bases remaining between them. Germline V gives CDR1 SGHTA, CDR2 FQGTGA. The CDR3 sequence is CASSLIGGPDGELFF. The CDR3 DNA reads TGTGCCAGCAGCTTAATAGGGGGTCCTGACGGGGAGCTGTTTTTT. Full variable domain (rest looked up from reference TRBV7-3 and TRBJ2-2): GAGVSQTPSNKVTEKGKYVELRCDPISGHTALYWYRQSLGQGPEFLIYFQGTGAADDSGLPNDRFFAVRPEGSVSTLKIQRTERGDSAVYLCASSLIGGPDGELFFGEGSRLTVL.

The chain couples TRBV18 to TRBJ2-5; the D is unclear. CDR3 size: 11 residues. V lost 5 bases and J lost 9, with 10 bases in between. CDR1 is KGHSH, CDR2 LQKENI, per germline. CDR3 region: CASSLTGPQYF. The CDR3 nucleotides read TGTGCCAGCTCATTGACCGGGCCCCAGTACTTC.

The chain employs TRBV27 and TRBJ2-7; 11 bases line up with TRBD2. The J segment lost 2 bases and the V segment lost 2 bases, leaving 11 bases of the junction unmatched. This CDR3 region has 18 residues. Germline V gene data show CDR1 as MNHEY and CDR2 as SMNVEV (reference sequence). The CDR3 bases are TGTGCCAGCAGTTTAATGGTTCTAGCGGGAGGTTTAACCTACGAGCAGTACTTC. Its translation: CASSLMVLAGGLTYEQYF.

V is TRBV28 and J is TRBJ1-5; D is uncertain. CDR3 size: 12 residues. Deletions cut 3 bases from V and 5 bases from J, with 5 bases between. Germline loops: CDR1 MDHEN, CDR2 SYDVKM. CDR3 region: CASSFPDQPQHF. The CDR3 DNA sequence: TGTGCCAGCAGTTTTCCCGATCAGCCCCAGCATTTT. Full variable domain (missing parts from reference TRBV28 and TRBJ1-5): DVKVTQSSRYLVKRTGEKVFLECVQDMDHENMFWYRQDPGLGLRLIYFSYDVKMKEKGDIPEGYSVSREKKERFSLILESASTNQTSMYLCASSFPDQPQHFGDGTRLSIL.

The chain is built from TRBV5-1 and TRBJ1-6; D might be TRBD1 (5 bases). The CDR3 totals 14 residues. The germline V gene has CDR1 SGHRS and CDR2 YFSETQ. Deletions cut 2 bases from V and 5 bases from J, with 8 bases between. CDR3 in DNA: TGCGCCAGCAGCTTTACAGGAGATAATTCACCCCTCCACTTT. It translates to CASSFTGDNSPLHF.

The rearrangement uses TRBV7-8 and TRBJ2-5, with 7 positions matching TRBD1. Germline values: CDR1 SGHVS, CDR2 FQNEAQ. The CDR3 loop spans 16 amino acids. J gave up 0 bases and V 5 bases, and 9 bases lay outside the gene matches. The CDR3 reads CASSPRQGRYQETQYF. The CDR3 nucleotides are TGTGCCAGCAGCCCCAGACAGGGCCGGTACCAAGAGACCCAGTACTTC.

This CDR3 reads CASSSLNTGELFF. The DNA for the CDR3 is TGTGCCAGCAGCTCCCTTAACACCGGGGAGCTGTTTTTT. J is TRBJ2-2 and V is TRBV7-3; no reliable D call. The V end was cut by 4 bases, the J end by 2 bases, with 5 bases between. Germline V gene sequence: CDR1 SGHTA, CDR2 FQGTGA. The CDR3 is 13 residues long.